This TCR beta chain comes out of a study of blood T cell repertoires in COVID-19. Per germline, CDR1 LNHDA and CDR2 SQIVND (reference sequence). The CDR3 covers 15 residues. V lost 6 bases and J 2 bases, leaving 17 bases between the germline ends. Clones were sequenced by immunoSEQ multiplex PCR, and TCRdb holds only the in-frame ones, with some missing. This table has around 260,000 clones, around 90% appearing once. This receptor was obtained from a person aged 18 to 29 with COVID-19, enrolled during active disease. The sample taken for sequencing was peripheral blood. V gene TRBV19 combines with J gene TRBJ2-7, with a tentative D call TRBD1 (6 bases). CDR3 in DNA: TGTGCCAGTAGCATTACCCGGGACAAGACCTACGAGCAGTACTTC. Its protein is CASSITRDKTYEQYF.